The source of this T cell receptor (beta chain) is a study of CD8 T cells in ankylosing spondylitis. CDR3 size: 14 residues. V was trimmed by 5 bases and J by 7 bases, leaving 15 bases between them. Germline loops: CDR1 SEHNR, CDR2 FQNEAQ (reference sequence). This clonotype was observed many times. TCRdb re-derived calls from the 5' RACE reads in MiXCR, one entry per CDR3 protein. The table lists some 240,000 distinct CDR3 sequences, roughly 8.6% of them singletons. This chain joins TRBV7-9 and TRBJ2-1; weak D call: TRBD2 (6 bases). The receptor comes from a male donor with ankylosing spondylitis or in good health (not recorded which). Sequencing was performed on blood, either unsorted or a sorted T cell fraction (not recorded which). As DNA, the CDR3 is TGTGCCAGCAGCCCGACGGAGGGGTGGAATGAGCAGTTCTTC. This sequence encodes CASSPTEGWNEQFF.